This note documents a single TCR beta chain sequence. This entry is derived from a study of blood T cell repertoires in COVID-19. Per the study methods: Reference gene primer amplification gave estimated nucleated cell counts. The table came from immunoSEQ multiplex PCR; TCRdb's copy has only in-frame clones and leaves some out. V, J and clone size derive from that table, while D and trimming were established from the DNA sequence. This sample yields hundreds of thousands of clones, of which 88% are seen a single time; about 3% belongs to the top ten. The cohort comprised adults aged 18 to 89 years residing in approximately 22 US areas. Donors were grouped by their self-reported clinical history. The germline gives CDR1 SNHLY, CDR2 FYNNEI. The CDR3 is made up of 13 amino acids. J was trimmed by 5 bases and V by 6 bases; bases with no gene match: 2.

This rearrangement joins TRBV2 to TRBJ1-1; TRBD1 matches 11 bases. Sequencing was done on a sample of PBMCs or T cells enriched from blood (not recorded which). The sequence came from a woman between 50 and 59 years old who had recovered from COVID-19. CDR3 in DNA: TGTGCCAGCAGGGGGACAGGGGGAACTGAAGCTTTCTTT. It specifies CASRGTGGTEAFF.